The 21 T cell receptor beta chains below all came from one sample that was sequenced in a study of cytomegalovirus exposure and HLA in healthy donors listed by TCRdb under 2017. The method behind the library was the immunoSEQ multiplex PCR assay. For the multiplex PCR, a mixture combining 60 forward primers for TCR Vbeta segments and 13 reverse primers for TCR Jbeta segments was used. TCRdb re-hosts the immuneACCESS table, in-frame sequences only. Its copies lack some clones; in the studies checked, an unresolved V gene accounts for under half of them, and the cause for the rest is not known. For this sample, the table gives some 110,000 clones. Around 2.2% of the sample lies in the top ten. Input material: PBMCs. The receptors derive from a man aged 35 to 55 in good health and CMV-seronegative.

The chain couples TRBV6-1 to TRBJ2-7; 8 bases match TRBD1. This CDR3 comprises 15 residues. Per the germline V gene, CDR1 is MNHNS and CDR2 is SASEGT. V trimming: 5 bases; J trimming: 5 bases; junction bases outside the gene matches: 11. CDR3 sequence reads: CASSLPGQVLDEQYF. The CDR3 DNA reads TGTGCCAGCAGTTTACCGGGACAGGTCCTTGACGAGCAGTACTTC.

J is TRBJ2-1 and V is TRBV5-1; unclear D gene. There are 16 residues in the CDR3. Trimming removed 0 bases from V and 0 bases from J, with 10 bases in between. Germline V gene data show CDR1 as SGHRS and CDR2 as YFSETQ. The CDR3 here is CASSLGAPSSYNEQFF. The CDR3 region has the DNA TGCGCCAGCAGCTTGGGAGCGCCGAGCTCCTACAATGAGCAGTTCTTC.

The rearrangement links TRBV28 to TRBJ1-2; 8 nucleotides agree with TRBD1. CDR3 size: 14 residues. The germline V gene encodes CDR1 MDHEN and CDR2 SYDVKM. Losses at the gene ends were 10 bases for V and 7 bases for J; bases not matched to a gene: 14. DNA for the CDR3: TGTGCCATCCTTACTGGACAGGGTTGGAGTGGCTACACCTTC. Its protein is CAILTGQGWSGYTF.

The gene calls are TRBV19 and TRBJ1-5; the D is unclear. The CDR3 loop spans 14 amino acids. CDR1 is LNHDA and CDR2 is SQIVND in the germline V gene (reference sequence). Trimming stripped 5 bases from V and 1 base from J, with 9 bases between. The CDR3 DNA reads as TGTGCCAGTAGTCCAGGCACCAGCAATCAGCCCCAGCATTTT. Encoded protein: CASSPGTSNQPQHF.

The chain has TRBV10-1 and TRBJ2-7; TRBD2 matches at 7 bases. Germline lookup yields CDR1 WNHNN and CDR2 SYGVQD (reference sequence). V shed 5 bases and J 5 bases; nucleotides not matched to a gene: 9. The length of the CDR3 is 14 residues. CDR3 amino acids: CASSKGGPRDEQYF. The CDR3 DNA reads TGCGCCAGCAGTAAGGGAGGGCCACGGGACGAGCAGTACTTC.

CDR3 sequence reads: CASSSQSNTEAFF. CDR3 coding DNA: TGTGCCAGCAGCTCCCAATCAAACACTGAAGCTTTCTTT. This chain connects TRBV11-3 to TRBJ1-1; D gene ambiguous. CDR3 length equals 13 residues. V lost 4 bases and J 2 bases, leaving 8 bases between the germline ends. Germline V CDR1 and CDR2: SGHNT, YENEEA. The entire variable domain, with the rest obtained from reference TRBV11-3 and TRBJ1-1, is as follows: EAGVVQSPRYKIIEKKQPVAFWCNPISGHNTLYWYLQNLGQGPELLIRYENEEAVDDSQLPKDRFSAERLKGVDSTLKIQPAELGDSAVYLCASSSQSNTEAFFGQGTRLTVV.

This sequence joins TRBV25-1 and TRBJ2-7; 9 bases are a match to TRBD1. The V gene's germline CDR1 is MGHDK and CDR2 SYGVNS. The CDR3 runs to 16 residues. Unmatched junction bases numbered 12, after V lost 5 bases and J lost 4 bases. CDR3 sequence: CASSTSTGGVKYEQYF. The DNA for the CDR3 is TGTGCCAGCAGTACTAGTACAGGGGGCGTAAAGTACGAGCAGTACTTC.

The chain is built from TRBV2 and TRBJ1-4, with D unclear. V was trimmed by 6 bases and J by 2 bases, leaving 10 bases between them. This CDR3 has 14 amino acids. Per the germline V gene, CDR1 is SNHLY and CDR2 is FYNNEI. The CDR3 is CASSPPGTNEKLFF. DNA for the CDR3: TGTGCCAGCAGCCCCCCGGGTACTAATGAAAAACTGTTTTTT.

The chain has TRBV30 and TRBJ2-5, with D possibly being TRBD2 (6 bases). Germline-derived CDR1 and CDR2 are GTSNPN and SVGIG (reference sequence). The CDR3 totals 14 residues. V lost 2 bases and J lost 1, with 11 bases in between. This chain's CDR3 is CAWSLRAGQETQYF. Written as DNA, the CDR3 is TGTGCCTGGAGTCTTCGAGCGGGCCAAGAGACCCAGTACTTC.

CDR3 in amino acids: CASSLAAGGGYGYTF. Here the CDR3 DNA reads TGTGCCAGCAGCTTAGCCGCAGGGGGCGGCTATGGCTACACCTTC. The J gene is TRBJ1-2, the V gene TRBV7-9; 8 bases match TRBD1. The length of the CDR3 is 15 residues. Germline CDR1 reads SEHNR; CDR2 reads FQNEAQ (reference sequence). V was clipped by 0 bases and J by 4 bases; unmatched bases: 4.

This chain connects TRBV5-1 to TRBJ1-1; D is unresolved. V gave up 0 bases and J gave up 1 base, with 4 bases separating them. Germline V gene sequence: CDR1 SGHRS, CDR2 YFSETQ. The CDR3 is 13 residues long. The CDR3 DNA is TGCGCCAGCAGCTTGGTGAGGAACACTGAAGCTTTCTTT. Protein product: CASSLVRNTEAFF.

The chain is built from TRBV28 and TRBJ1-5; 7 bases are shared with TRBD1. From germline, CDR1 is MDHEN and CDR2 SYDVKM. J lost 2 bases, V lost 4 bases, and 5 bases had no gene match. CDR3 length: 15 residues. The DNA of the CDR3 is TGTGCCAGCAGTTCCCGGCAGGGGGGCAATCAGCCCCAGCATTTT. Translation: CASSSRQGGNQPQHF.

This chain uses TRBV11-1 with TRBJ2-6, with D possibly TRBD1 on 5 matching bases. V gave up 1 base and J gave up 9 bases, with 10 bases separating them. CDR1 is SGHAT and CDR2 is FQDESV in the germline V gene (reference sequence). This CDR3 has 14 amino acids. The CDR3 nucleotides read TGTGCCAGCAGCTTAGACAGGATTGGCAACGTCCTGACTTTC. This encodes CASSLDRIGNVLTF.

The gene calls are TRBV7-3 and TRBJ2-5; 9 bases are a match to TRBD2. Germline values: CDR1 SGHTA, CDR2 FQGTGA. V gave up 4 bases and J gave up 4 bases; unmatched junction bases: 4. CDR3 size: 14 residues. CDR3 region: CASSSLAGAETQYF. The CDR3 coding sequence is TGTGCCAGCAGCTCGTTAGCGGGAGCAGAGACCCAGTACTTC.

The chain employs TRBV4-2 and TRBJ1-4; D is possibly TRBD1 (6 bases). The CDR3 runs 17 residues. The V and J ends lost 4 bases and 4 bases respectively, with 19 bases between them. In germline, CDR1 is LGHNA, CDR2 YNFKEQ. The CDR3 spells CASSLPRGGLINEKLFF. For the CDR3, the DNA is TGTGCCAGCAGCCTCCCCAGGGGAGGGCTGATTAATGAAAAACTGTTTTTT.

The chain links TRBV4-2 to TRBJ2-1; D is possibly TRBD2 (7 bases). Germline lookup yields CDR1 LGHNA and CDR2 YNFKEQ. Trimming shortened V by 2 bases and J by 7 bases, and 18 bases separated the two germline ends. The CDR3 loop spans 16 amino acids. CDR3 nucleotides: TGTGCCAGCAGCCAAAATAGACTAGGGAGGGGGAATGAGCAGTTCTTC. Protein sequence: CASSQNRLGRGNEQFF.

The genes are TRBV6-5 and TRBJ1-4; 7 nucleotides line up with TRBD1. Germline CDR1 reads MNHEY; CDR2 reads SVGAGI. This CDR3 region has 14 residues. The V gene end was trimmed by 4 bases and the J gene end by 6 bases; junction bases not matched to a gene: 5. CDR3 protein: CASSSGTDYEKLFF. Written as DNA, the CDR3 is TGTGCCAGCAGTTCCGGGACAGACTATGAAAAACTGTTTTTT.

CDR3 amino acids: CASSVATGSLAKNIQYF. The CDR3 nucleotides read TGTGCCAGCAGCGTAGCTACGGGGAGTCTAGCCAAAAACATTCAGTACTTC. This chain joins TRBV9 and TRBJ2-4; D perhaps matches TRBD2 (5 bases). CDR1 is SGDLS, CDR2 YYNGEE, per germline. The CDR3 runs 17 residues. V lost 0 bases and J 0 bases, leaving 13 bases between the germline ends.

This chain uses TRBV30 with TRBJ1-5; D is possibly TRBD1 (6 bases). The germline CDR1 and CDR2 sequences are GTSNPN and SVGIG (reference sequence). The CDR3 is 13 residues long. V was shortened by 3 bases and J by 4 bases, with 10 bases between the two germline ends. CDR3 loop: CAWSERGNQPQHF. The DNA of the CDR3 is TGTGCCTGGAGCGAAAGGGGGAATCAGCCCCAGCATTTT.

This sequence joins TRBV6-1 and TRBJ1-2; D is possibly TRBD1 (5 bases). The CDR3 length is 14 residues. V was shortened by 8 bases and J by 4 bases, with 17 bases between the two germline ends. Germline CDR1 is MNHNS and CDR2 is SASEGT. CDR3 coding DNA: TGTGCCAGCGGTCAGGGAAGTAATACCTATGGCTACACCTTC. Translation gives CASGQGSNTYGYTF.

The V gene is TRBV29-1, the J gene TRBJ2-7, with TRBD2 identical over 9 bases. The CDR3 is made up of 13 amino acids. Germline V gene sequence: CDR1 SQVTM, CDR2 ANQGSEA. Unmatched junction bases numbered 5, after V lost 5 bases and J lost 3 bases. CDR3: CSVSSGNNYEQYF. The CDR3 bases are TGCAGCGTTTCTAGCGGGAACAACTACGAGCAGTACTTC.